This T cell receptor beta chain was identified during a study of cytomegalovirus exposure and HLA in healthy donors. After removal of 3 bases from V and 8 bases from J, the junction contained 5 bases not matched to a gene. The CDR3 extends over 14 amino acids. Germline CDR1 reads LNHNV; CDR2 reads YYDKDF (reference sequence). PCR involved 60 Vbeta and 13 Jbeta primers. Measured with immunoSEQ multiplex PCR; TCRdb has only the in-frame clones, and not every one. The table records under 250,000 clones, more than 75% of them present only once. This clonotype was sampled from a male donor in good health and CMV-seronegative. The sequenced sample consisted of PBMCs. The chain uses TRBV15 and TRBJ1-2, with 11 bases identical to TRBD1. In DNA form, the CDR3 reads TGTGCCACCAGCAGGGGGACAGGGGGTTACGGCTACACCTTC. Protein product: CATSRGTGGYGYTF.